A selection of T cell receptor beta chains follows, all from one sample in a study of CD8+ T cells in alopecia areata. Sequenced by immunoSEQ multiplex PCR; TCRdb stores in-frame clones only, minus some. The table lists 90,000 to 100,000 clones, roughly two fifths of them singletons. The sample consisted of CD4+ T cells sorted from blood. These receptors all come from a human donor with alopecia areata. Both conserved end residues are part of each CDR3. D genes are given only for firm matches. Size is stated for part of the rows, as once, few or many counts, or as a class when the clone is expanded.

D	J	V	size	CDR3	DNA
.	TRBJ1-1	TRBV2	once	CASKQGGGTEAFF	TGTGCCAGCAAACAGGGTGGGGGCACTGAAGCTTTCTTT
.	TRBJ1-1	TRBV15	.	CATSREQGYTEAFF	TGTGCCACCAGCAGAGAGCAGGGTTACACTGAAGCTTTCTTT
.	TRBJ2-1	TRBV28	.	CASTLRTQSNEQFF	TGTGCCAGCACCCTAAGAACCCAATCGAATGAGCAGTTCTTC
TRBD2	TRBJ2-7	TRBV11-2	.	CASSPVAGGYEQYF	TGTGCCAGCAGCCCCGTAGCGGGGGGTTACGAGCAGTACTTC
.	TRBJ1-6	TRBV30	.	CAWSVRGVSYNSPLHF	TGTGCCTGGAGCGTCAGGGGTGTCTCCTATAATTCACCCCTCCACTTT
.	TRBJ1-1	TRBV30	.	CAWSIGQRESEAFF	TGTGCCTGGAGTATCGGTCAGAGGGAGTCTGAAGCTTTCTTT
.	TRBJ2-1	TRBV27	.	CASSPQSRSYNEQFF	TGTGCCAGCAGTCCCCAGTCCCGCTCCTACAATGAGCAGTTCTTC
.	TRBJ1-1	TRBV5-1	.	CASSLGRADTEAFF	TGCGCCAGCAGCTTGGGCAGGGCCGACACTGAAGCTTTCTTT
.	TRBJ1-4	TRBV29-1	.	CSISVSAGNEKLFF	TGCAGTATCAGTGTCTCGGCGGGAAATGAAAAACTGTTTTTT
TRBD2	TRBJ2-1	TRBV28	.	CASSLRLAVYNEQFF	TGTGCCAGCAGTTTAAGACTAGCGGTTTACAATGAGCAGTTCTTC
.	TRBJ2-1	TRBV29-1	few	CSVGGQFLHNEQFF	TGCAGCGTTGGCGGGCAGTTCCTTCACAATGAGCAGTTCTTC
.	TRBJ1-1	TRBV2	.	CASRMDRPEAFF	TGTGCCAGCAGGATGGACAGACCTGAAGCTTTCTTT
TRBD1	TRBJ1-2	TRBV7-2	medium-sized	CASRQGASNYGYTF	TGTGCCAGCAGACAGGGGGCGAGTAACTATGGCTACACCTTC
.	TRBJ2-7	TRBV29-1	few	CSAATGSENYEQYF	TGCAGCGCAGCCACAGGGTCTGAGAATTACGAGCAGTACTTC
.	TRBJ2-7	TRBV2	once	CASRRQIPPDEQYF	TGTGCCAGCAGGCGACAGATCCCACCAGACGAGCAGTACTTC
.	TRBJ1-3	TRBV7-2	.	CASSSQSSGNTIYF	TGTGCCAGCAGCTCCCAGAGCTCTGGAAACACCATATATTTT
TRBD1	TRBJ1-2	TRBV29-1	few	CSADRDPPDGYTF	TGCAGCGCGGACAGGGACCCTCCGGATGGCTACACCTTC
TRBD1	TRBJ1-2	TRBV14	once	CASSQAATGGDGYTF	TGTGCCAGCAGCCAGGCCGCGACAGGGGGAGATGGCTACACCTTC
.	TRBJ2-3	TRBV29-1	few	CSVLASSRSDTQYF	TGCAGCGTGCTAGCCAGTTCTCGGTCAGATACGCAGTATTTT
.	TRBJ2-1	TRBV30	.	CAWSVQELREQFF	TGTGCCTGGAGTGTACAGGAGCTTCGGGAGCAGTTCTTC
.	TRBJ2-6	TRBV2	.	CASSETDSGANVLTF	TGTGCCAGCAGTGAAACGGACTCTGGGGCCAACGTCCTGACTTTC
TRBD2	TRBJ2-1	TRBV7-2	few	CASSFRTSGRLNEQFF	TGTGCCAGCAGCTTCAGGACTAGCGGGAGGTTAAATGAGCAGTTCTTC
.	TRBJ2-1	TRBV14	many	CASSQLIGANEQFF	TGTGCCAGCAGCCAATTAATTGGGGCCAATGAGCAGTTCTTC
.	TRBJ2-2	TRBV29-1	few	CSGGKGSNTGELFF	TGCAGCGGGGGCAAGGGCAGCAACACCGGGGAGCTGTTTTTT
.	TRBJ1-1	TRBV6-5	.	CASSYGQSTEAFF	TGTGCCAGCAGTTACGGACAGAGCACTGAAGCTTTCTTT
.	TRBJ2-3	TRBV29-1	.	CSVEGPHTQYF	TGCAGCGTTGAGGGGCCACATACGCAGTATTTT
.	TRBJ2-2	TRBV30	few	CASGLYTGELFF	TGTGCCTCCGGACTGTACACCGGGGAGCTGTTTTTT
.	TRBJ2-1	TRBV5-4	.	CASSLSGIYNEQFF	TGTGCCAGCAGCTTGTCGGGGATCTACAATGAGCAGTTCTTC
TRBD2	TRBJ2-3	TRBV7-2	.	CASGRGSLTDTQYF	TGTGCCAGCGGCCGCGGGAGTCTAACAGATACGCAGTATTTT
TRBD1	TRBJ2-7	TRBV29-1	.	CSVSPGGYEQYF	TGCAGCGTTTCTCCAGGGGGCTACGAGCAGTACTTC
.	TRBJ1-2	TRBV20-1	.	CSASASYGYTF	TGCAGTGCTAGCGCTTCTTATGGCTACACCTTC
TRBD1	TRBJ1-5	TRBV15	.	CATSASGQVQEPQHF	TGTGCCACCAGCGCATCGGGACAGGTCCAAGAGCCCCAGCATTTT
.	TRBJ2-2	TRBV7-2	.	CASTRQKVTGELFF	TGTGCCAGCACCAGGCAGAAAGTCACCGGGGAGCTGTTTTTT